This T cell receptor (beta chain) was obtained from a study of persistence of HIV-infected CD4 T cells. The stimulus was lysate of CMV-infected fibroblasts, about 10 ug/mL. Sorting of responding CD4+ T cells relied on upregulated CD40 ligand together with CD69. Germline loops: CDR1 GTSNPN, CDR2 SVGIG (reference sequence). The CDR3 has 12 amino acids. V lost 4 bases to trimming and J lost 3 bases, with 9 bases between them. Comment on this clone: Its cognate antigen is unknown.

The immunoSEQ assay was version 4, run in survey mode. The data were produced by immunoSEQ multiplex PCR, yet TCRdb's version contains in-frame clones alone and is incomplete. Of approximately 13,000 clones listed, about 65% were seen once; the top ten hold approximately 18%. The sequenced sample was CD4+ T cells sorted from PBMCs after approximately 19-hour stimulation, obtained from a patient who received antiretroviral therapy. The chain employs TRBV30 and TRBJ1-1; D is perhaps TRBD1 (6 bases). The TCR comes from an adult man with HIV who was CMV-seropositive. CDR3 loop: CAWTGGDTEAFF. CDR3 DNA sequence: TGTGCCTGGACGGGGGGCGACACTGAAGCTTTCTTT.